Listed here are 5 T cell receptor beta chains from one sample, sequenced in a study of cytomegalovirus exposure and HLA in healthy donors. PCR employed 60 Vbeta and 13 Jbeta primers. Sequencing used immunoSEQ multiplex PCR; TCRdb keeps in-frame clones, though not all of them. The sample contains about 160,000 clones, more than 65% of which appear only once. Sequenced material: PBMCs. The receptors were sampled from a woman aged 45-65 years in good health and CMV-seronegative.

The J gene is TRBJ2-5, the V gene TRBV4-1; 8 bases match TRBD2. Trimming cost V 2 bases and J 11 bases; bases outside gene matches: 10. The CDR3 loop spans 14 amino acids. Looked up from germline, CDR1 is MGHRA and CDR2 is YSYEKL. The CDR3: CASSQTGLVWEQYF. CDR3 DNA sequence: TGCGCCAGCAGCCAAACGGGACTAGTTTGGGAGCAGTACTTC.

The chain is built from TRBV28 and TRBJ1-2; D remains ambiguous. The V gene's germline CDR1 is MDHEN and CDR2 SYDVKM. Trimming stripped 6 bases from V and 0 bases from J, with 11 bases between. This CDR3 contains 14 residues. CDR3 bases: TGTGCCAGCAGCGAGGGTAGAGCTAACTATGGCTACACCTTC. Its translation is CASSEGRANYGYTF.

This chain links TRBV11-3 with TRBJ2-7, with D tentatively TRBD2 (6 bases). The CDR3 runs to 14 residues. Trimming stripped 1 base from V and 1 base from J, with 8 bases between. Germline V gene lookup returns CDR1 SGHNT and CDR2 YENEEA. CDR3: CASSLGGDSYEQYF. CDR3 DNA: TGTGCCAGCAGCTTAGGGGGGGATTCCTACGAGCAGTACTTC.

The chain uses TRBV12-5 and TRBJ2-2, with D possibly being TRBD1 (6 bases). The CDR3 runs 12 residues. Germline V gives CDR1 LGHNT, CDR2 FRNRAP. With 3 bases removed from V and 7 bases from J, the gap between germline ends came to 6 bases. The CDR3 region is CASGLGGGELFF. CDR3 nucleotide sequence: TGTGCTAGTGGTTTAGGGGGCGGGGAGCTGTTTTTT.

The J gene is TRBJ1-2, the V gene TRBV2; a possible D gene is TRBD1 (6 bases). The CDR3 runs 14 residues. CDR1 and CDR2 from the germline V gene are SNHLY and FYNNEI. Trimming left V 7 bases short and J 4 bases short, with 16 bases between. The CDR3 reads CASKLGAQGYGYTF. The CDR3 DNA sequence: TGTGCCAGCAAGTTGGGGGCGCAAGGCTATGGCTACACCTTC.